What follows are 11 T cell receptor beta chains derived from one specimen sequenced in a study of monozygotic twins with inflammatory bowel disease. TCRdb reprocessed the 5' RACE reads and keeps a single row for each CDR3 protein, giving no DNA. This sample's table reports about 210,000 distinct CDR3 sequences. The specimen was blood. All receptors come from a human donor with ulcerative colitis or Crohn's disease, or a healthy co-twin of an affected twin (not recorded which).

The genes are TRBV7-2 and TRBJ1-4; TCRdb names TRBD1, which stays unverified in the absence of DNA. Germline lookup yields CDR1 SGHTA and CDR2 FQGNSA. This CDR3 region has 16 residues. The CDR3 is CASSSNSGPTNEKLFF.

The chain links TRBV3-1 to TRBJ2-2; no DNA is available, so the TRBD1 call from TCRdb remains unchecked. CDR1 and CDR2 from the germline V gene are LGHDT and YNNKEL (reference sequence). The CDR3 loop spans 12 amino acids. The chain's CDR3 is CASSPRGRELFF.

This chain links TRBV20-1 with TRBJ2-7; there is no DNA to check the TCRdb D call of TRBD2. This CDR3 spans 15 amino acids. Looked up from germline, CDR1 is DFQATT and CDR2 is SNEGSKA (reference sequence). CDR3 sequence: CSARDNQGLNYEQYF.

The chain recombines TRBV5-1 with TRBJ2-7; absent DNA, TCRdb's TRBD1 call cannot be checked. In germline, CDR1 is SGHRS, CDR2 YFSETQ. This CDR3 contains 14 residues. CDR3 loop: CASSFGQGVYEQYF.

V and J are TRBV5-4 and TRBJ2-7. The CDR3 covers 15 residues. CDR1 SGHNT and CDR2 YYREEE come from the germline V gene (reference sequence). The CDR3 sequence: CASSLGVMRSYEQYF. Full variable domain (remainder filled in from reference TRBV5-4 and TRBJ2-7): ETGVTQSPTHLIKTRGQQVTLRCSSQSGHNTVSWYQQALGQGPQFIFQYYREEENGRGNFPPRFSGLQFPNYSSELNVNALELDDSALYLCASSLGVMRSYEQYFGPGTRLTVT.

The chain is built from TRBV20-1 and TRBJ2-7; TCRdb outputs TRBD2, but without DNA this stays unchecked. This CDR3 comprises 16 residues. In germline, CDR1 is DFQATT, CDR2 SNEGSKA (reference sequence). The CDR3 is CSAVNPGLAGVYEQYF.

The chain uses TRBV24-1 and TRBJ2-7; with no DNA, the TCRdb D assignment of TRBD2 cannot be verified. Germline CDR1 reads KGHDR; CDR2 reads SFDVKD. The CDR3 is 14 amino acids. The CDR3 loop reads CATSDSGLSYEQYF.

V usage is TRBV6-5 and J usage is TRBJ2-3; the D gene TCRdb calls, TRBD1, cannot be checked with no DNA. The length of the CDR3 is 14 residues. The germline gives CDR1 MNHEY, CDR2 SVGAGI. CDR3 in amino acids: CASSYGQGTDTQYF.

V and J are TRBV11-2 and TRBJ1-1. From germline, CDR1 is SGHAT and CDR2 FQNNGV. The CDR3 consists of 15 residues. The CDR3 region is CASSLALGANTEAFF.

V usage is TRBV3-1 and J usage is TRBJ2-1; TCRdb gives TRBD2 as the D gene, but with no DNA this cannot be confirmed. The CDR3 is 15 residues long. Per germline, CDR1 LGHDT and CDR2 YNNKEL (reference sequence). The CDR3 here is CASSHLAGGPSEQFF.

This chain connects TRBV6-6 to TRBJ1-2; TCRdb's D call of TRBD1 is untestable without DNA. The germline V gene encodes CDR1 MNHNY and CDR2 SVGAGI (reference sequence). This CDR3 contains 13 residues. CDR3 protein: CASNSPDFYGYTF.